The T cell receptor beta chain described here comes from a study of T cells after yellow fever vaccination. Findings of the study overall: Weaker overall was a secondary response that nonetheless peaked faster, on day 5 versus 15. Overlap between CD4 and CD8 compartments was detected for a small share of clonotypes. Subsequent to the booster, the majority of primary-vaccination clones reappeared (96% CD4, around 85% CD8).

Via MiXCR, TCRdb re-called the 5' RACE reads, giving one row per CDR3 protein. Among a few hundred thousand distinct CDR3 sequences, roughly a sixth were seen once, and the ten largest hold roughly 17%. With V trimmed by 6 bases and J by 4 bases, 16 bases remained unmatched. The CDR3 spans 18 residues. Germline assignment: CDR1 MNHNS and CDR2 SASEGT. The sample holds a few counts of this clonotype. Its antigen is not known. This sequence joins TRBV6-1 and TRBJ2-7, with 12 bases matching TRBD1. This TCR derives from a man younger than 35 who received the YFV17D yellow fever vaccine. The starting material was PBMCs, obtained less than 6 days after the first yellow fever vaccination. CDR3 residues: CASRGQGADHRYVYEQYF. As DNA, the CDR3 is TGTGCCAGCAGGGGACAGGGGGCAGACCATCGCTATGTTTACGAGCAGTACTTC.